The clone carrying this T cell receptor beta chain was detected once. This entry is derived from a study of cytotoxic CD8 clonotypes in ibrutinib-treated CLL. Germline assignment: CDR1 MGHRA and CDR2 YSYEKL. CDR3 length: 15 amino acids. V lost 4 bases and J 8 bases, leaving 18 bases between the germline ends. Assay used: immunoSEQ multiplex PCR; TCRdb lists only in-frame clones, some missing. The top ten hold 14% of the sample, which has roughly 28,000 clones, roughly 57% seen once. The rearrangement uses TRBV4-1 and TRBJ2-1; the D is unclear. The input for sequencing was PBMCs, taken before ibrutinib treatment. The source of this sequence is a human donor with chronic lymphocytic leukemia. CDR3 nucleotides: TGCGCCAGCAGCCCGCCCCTCCTAGGAGCATATGAGCAGTTCTTC. It translates to CASSPPLLGAYEQFF.